One and the same sample provided the 21 T cell receptor beta chains below, sequenced in a study of T cell clonotyping in hematopoietic cell transplantation. Sequencing was performed with immunoSEQ multiplex PCR; in TCRdb, only in-frame clones are kept and a portion is missing. The data contain about 5,000 clones, 72% of them singletons. The source was PBMCs, collected 100 days after allogeneic stem cell transplant. These receptors originate from a female patient aged 50-59 years who had an allogeneic stem cell transplant, so the T cells may come from the graft donor. Some clones in this sample may be carry-over from other donors' samples.

This chain joins TRBV7-2 and TRBJ1-3; 7 bases fit TRBD1. The CDR3 has 14 amino acids. The germline CDR1 and CDR2 sequences are SGHTA and FQGNSA. J gave up 2 bases and V 6 bases, and 4 bases lay outside the gene matches. The CDR3 coding sequence is TGTGCCAGCAGGAAAACAGGGGCTGGAAACACCATATATTTT. Translation: CASRKTGAGNTIYF. The full variable domain, rest sourced from reference TRBV7-2 and TRBJ1-3, is GAGVSQSPSNKVTEKGKDVELRCDPISGHTALYWYRQSLGQGLEFLIYFQGNSAPDKSGLPSDRFSAERTGGSVSTLTIQRTQQEDSAVYLCASRKTGAGNTIYFGEGSWLTVV.

By sample fraction, this clone is medium-sized (0.01 to 0.1%). The chain combines TRBV27 with TRBJ2-7; the D gene is possibly TRBD2 (7 bases). The CDR3 contains 13 residues. V shed 7 bases and J shed 1 base, with 11 bases lying between them. Germline-derived CDR1 and CDR2 are MNHEY and SMNVEV (reference sequence). The CDR3 sequence: CASMGGASYEQYF. CDR3 coding DNA: TGTGCCAGCATGGGGGGGGCTTCCTACGAGCAGTACTTC.

J is TRBJ2-2 and V is TRBV2; the D gene could be TRBD1 or TRBD2 (5 bases each). CDR3 size: 14 residues. The germline gives CDR1 SNHLY, CDR2 FYNNEI. Trimming removed 9 bases at V and 5 bases at J, with 16 bases between. CDR3 sequence (DNA): TGTGCCAGTACCGAGGGGAGTAAGACCGGGGAGCTGTTTTTT. Translation: CASTEGSKTGELFF.

V usage is TRBV7-4 and J usage is TRBJ2-7; D call uncertain. The germline V gene encodes CDR1 SGHVT and CDR2 SQSDAQ. V was trimmed by 6 bases and J by 3 bases, leaving 12 bases between them. This CDR3 spans 13 amino acids. CDR3 amino acids: CASSSQVLYEQYF. The CDR3 DNA sequence: TGTGCCAGCAGTTCTCAGGTCCTCTACGAGCAGTACTTC.

The gene calls are TRBV9 and TRBJ1-1, with 7 bases aligning to TRBD1. Germline-derived CDR1 and CDR2 are SGDLS and YYNGEE. V shed 4 bases, J shed 4 bases, and the junction held 7 bases outside the gene matches. The CDR3 length is 14 residues. The DNA for the CDR3 is TGTGCCAGCAGCTCCACAGGGGTTGGCACTGAAGCTTTCTTT. This sequence encodes CASSSTGVGTEAFF.

V usage is TRBV9 and J usage is TRBJ2-1; TRBD2 matches at 7 bases. This CDR3 comprises 15 residues. The trim removed 4 bases at V and 6 bases at J, leaving 10 bases unmatched. The germline V gene encodes CDR1 SGDLS and CDR2 YYNGEE. Here the CDR3 reads CASSQDGGRANEQFF. The CDR3 DNA is TGTGCCAGCAGCCAAGACGGCGGGAGAGCCAATGAGCAGTTCTTC.

This clone was seen a handful of times. The chain uses TRBV5-6 and TRBJ1-5; a possible D gene is TRBD1 (5 bases). The CDR3 runs 16 residues. V was pared by 3 bases and J by 2 bases, with 15 bases between. Germline V gives CDR1 SGHDT, CDR2 YYEEEE. The CDR3 nucleotides read TGTGCCAGCAGCTCCAGTAGGGGCCTTGGCAATCAGCCCCAGCATTTT. This gives the protein CASSSSRGLGNQPQHF.

The CDR3 nucleotides are TGTGCCAGCAGTTGGGGCAGTTCCTACGAGCAGTACTTC. Translated: CASSWGSSYEQYF. This chain joins TRBV27 and TRBJ2-7; maybe TRBD1 (5 bases). The CDR3 consists of 13 residues. Germline V lookup: CDR1 MNHEY, CDR2 SMNVEV (reference sequence). Trimming left V 4 bases short and J 1 base short, with 8 bases between.

The chain recombines TRBV6-1 with TRBJ1-1; D is perhaps TRBD1 (6 bases). CDR1 is MNHNS and CDR2 is SASEGT in the germline V gene. The CDR3 has 12 amino acids. Trimming removed 6 bases at V and 11 bases at J, with 16 bases between. As DNA, the CDR3 is TGTGCCAGCAGACAAGGGGGACTTGGTGCTTTCTTT. The encoded protein is CASRQGGLGAFF.

This chain links TRBV4-1 with TRBJ2-5, with 8 bases fitting TRBD1. V dropped 4 bases and J dropped 7; count of bases not matched to a gene: 5. The CDR3 extends over 13 amino acids. Germline CDR1 is MGHRA and CDR2 is YSYEKL. The CDR3 nucleotides are TGCGCCAGCAGCCTCTCCCAGGGGGCGACCCAGTACTTC. This translates into CASSLSQGATQYF.

The CDR3 nucleotides read TGTGCCTGGAGTACCGGGGCCCCCAACCAAGAGACCCAGTACTTC. Translated: CAWSTGAPNQETQYF. The chain employs TRBV30 and TRBJ2-5; D tentatively reads TRBD1 or TRBD2 (5 bases each). The germline V and J ends were trimmed by 2 bases and 0 bases, with 13 bases remaining between them. There are 15 residues in the CDR3. The germline V gene has CDR1 GTSNPN and CDR2 SVGIG (reference sequence).

The chain links TRBV5-1 to TRBJ2-7; 7 positions agree with TRBD1. There are 13 residues in the CDR3. V was clipped by 2 bases and J by 2 bases; unmatched bases: 1. Germline loops: CDR1 SGHRS, CDR2 YFSETQ. The CDR3 DNA reads TGCGCCAGCAGCTTAGGGGGCACCTACGAGCAGTACTTC. It is translated as CASSLGGTYEQYF.

The V gene is TRBV4-1, the J gene TRBJ1-1; D is perhaps TRBD1 (5 bases). The CDR3 covers 15 residues. Per the germline V gene, CDR1 is MGHRA and CDR2 is YSYEKL. The ends were cut back, 6 bases at V and 4 bases at J, with 18 bases in the middle. DNA for the CDR3: TGCGCCAGCAGTCAAAGCCGGGGGGGAAGCACTGAAGCTTTCTTT. Translation gives CASSQSRGGSTEAFF.

This clone appeared a single time. This chain connects TRBV6-5 to TRBJ2-7; 8 bases align to TRBD1. This CDR3 has 13 amino acids. Germline V gives CDR1 MNHEY, CDR2 SVGAGI. V dropped 6 bases and J dropped 5; count of bases not matched to a gene: 6. The CDR3 is CASRRDRIDEQYF. The CDR3 DNA is TGTGCCAGCAGACGGGACAGGATCGACGAGCAGTACTTC.

Details on this clone: It differs at one base from a far larger clone, so likely a read error. The chain uses TRBV13 and TRBJ1-5; 8 bases map to TRBD1. CDR1 and CDR2 (germline): PRHDT, FYEKMQ (reference sequence). The CDR3 sequence is 14 residues long. With 6 bases clipped from V and 7 bases from J, the junction kept 8 bases outside the gene matches. CDR3 nucleotide sequence: TGTGCCAGCAGTCCGGGACAGGTGTACCAGCCCCAGCATTTT. Translation gives CASSPGQVYQPQHF.

This chain uses TRBV6-5 with TRBJ2-7; 11 nucleotides agree with TRBD2. Germline values: CDR1 MNHEY, CDR2 SVGAGI. Losses at the gene ends were 0 bases for V and 5 bases for J; bases not matched to a gene: 3. The length of the CDR3 is 15 residues. This CDR3 is CASSYSTSGTDEQYF. The CDR3, as DNA: TGTGCCAGCAGTTACTCGACTAGCGGGACAGACGAGCAGTACTTC.

The chain joins TRBV6-1 to TRBJ2-3, with 7 bases aligning to TRBD2. Germline V gene sequence: CDR1 MNHNS, CDR2 SASEGT. The CDR3 loop spans 11 amino acids. The V gene end was trimmed by 11 bases and the J gene end by 6 bases; junction bases not matched to a gene: 5. DNA of the CDR3: TGTGCCCGGGGGGACTGGGATACGCAGTATTTT. Its protein product is CARGDWDTQYF.

The chain recombines TRBV2 with TRBJ1-1, with D maybe TRBD1 (5 bases). The CDR3 is 13 amino acids. Trimming shortened V by 7 bases and J by 6 bases, and 15 bases separated the two germline ends. The germline V gene has CDR1 SNHLY and CDR2 FYNNEI. CDR3 sequence (DNA): TGTGCCAGCAACCCCCAGGGCCAGTCTGAAGCTTTCTTT. Its protein is CASNPQGQSEAFF.

Regarding this clone: Other DNA sequences from this sample encode an identical CDR3 as well. The chain has TRBV9 and TRBJ2-2; a weak D match, TRBD2 (6 bases). Between the trimmed V and J ends, which lost 0 bases and 5 bases, there was a span of 11 bases. There are 15 residues in the CDR3. The germline CDR1 and CDR2 sequences are SGDLS and YYNGEE. The CDR3 bases are TGTGCCAGCAGCGTAGAACCTAGCGCGACCGGGGAGCTGTTTTTT. It specifies CASSVEPSATGELFF.

This clone is a singleton in its sample. This chain links TRBV27 with TRBJ2-1, with TRBD2 as a possible D gene (5 bases). V was clipped by 3 bases and J by 0 bases, with 9 bases between them. CDR3 length: 15 amino acids. Looked up from germline, CDR1 is MNHEY and CDR2 is SMNVEV (reference sequence). CDR3 sequence (DNA): TGTGCCAGCAGTTTGGAAGCGGCCTCCTACAATGAGCAGTTCTTC. This codes for CASSLEAASYNEQFF.

This clone was seen only a few times. The genes are TRBV12-2 and TRBJ2-5; the table's D call, TRBD2, was not checked against the DNA. TRBV12-2 is described as a pseudogene. The CDR3 spans 17 residues. In nucleotides, the CDR3 is TGTGCAAGTCGCTTAGGGCAACGGGAGGGCCGATGGGAGACCCAGTACTTC. The encoded protein is CASRLGQREGRWETQYF.